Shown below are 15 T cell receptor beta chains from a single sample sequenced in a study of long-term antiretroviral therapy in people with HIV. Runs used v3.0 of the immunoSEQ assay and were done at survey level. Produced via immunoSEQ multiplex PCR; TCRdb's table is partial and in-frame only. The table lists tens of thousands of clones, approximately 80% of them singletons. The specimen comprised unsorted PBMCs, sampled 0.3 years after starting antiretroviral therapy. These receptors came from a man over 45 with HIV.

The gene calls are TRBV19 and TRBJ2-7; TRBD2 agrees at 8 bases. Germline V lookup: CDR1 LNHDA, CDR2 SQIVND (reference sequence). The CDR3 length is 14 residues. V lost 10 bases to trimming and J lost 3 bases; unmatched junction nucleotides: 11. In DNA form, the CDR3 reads TGTGCCACCCCGAGCGGGGGACGGGGCTACGAGCAGTACTTC. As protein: CATPSGGRGYEQYF.

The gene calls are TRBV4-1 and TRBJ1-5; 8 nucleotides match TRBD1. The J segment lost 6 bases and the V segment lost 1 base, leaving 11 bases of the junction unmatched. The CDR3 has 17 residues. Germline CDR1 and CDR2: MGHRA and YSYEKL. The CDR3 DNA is TGCGCCAGCAGCCAAGTCCAGGACAGGGACGAGGGTCAGCCCCAGCATTTT. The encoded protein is CASSQVQDRDEGQPQHF.

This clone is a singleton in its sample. For the CDR3, the DNA is TGTGCCAGCAGTTGGGACCGGGGTGAAAAACTGTTTTTT. It encodes CASSWDRGEKLFF. The genes are TRBV27 and TRBJ1-4; TRBD1 is a possible D gene (5 bases). CDR3 length equals 13 residues. Germline-derived CDR1 and CDR2 are MNHEY and SMNVEV (reference sequence). V was trimmed by 4 bases and J by 7 bases, leaving 10 bases between them.

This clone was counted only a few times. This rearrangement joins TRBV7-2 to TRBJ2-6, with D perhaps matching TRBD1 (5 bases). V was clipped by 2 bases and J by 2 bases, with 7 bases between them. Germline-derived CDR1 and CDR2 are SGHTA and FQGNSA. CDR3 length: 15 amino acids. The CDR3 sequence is CASSLRGTGANVLTF. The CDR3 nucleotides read TGTGCCAGCAGCTTAAGGGGAACTGGGGCCAACGTCCTGACTTTC.

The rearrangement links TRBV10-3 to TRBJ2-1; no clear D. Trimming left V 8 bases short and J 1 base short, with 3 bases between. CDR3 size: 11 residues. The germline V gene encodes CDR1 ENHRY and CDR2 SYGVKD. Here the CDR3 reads CAIGSYNEQFF. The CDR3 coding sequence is TGTGCCATCGGATCCTACAATGAGCAGTTCTTC.

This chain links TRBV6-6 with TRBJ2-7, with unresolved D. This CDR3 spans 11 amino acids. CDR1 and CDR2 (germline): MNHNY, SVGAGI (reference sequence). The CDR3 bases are TGTGCGGTCTCTAGGCAGTACGAGCAGTACTTC. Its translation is CAVSRQYEQYF.

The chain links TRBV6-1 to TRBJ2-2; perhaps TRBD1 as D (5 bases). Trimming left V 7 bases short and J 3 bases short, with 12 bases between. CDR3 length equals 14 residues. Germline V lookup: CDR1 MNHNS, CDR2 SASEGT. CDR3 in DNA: TGTGCCAGCAACCAGGGAACCGACACCGGGGAGCTGTTTTTT. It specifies CASNQGTDTGELFF.

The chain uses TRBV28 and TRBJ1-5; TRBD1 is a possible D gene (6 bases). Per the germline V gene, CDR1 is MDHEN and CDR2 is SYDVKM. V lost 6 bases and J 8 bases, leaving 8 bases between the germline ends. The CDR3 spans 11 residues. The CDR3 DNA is TGTGCCAGCAGCAGGGGCAAGCCCCAGCATTTT. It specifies CASSRGKPQHF. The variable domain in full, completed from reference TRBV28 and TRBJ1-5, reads DVKVTQSSRYLVKRTGEKVFLECVQDMDHENMFWYRQDPGLGLRLIYFSYDVKMKEKGDIPEGYSVSREKKERFSLILESASTNQTSMYLCASSRGKPQHFGDGTRLSIL.

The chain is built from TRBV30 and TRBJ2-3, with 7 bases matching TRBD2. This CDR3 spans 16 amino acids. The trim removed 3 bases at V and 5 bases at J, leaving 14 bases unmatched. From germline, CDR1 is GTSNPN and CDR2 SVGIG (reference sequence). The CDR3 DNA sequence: TGTGCCTGGAGCAGTGCGGGGAGGGTAGAACGAGATACGCAGTATTTT. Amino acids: CAWSSAGRVERDTQYF. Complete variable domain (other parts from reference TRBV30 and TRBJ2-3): SQTIHQWPATLVQPVGSPLSLECTVEGTSNPNLYWYRQAAGRGLQLLFYSVGIGQISSEVPQNLSASRPQDRQFILSSKKLLLSDSGFYLCAWSSAGRVERDTQYFGPGTRLTVL.

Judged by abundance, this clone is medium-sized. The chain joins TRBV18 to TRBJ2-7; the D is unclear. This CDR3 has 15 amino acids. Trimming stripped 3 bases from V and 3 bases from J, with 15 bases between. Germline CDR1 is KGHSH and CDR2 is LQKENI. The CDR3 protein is CASSPPVFRSYEQYF. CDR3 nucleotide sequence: TGTGCCAGCTCACCGCCTGTCTTCAGGAGCTACGAGCAGTACTTC. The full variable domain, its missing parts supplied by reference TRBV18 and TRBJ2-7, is NAGVMQNPRHLVRRRGQEARLRCSPMKGHSHVYWYRQLPEEGLKFMVYLQKENIIDESGMPKERFSAEFPKEGPSILRIQQVVRGDSAAYFCASSPPVFRSYEQYFGPGTRLTVT.

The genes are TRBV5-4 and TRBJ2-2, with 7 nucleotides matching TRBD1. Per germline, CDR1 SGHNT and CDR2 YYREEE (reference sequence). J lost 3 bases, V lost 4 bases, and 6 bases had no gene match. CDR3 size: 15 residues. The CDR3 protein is CASSDSGTDTGELFF. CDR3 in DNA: TGTGCCAGCAGCGATTCTGGGACAGACACCGGGGAGCTGTTTTTT.

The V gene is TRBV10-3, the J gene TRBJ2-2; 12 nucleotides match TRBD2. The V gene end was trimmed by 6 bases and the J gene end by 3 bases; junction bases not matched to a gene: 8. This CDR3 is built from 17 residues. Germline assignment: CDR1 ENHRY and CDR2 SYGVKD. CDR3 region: CAIRASGGAGDTGELFF. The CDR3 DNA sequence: TGTGCCATCAGGGCTAGCGGGGGGGCCGGTGACACCGGGGAGCTGTTTTTT.

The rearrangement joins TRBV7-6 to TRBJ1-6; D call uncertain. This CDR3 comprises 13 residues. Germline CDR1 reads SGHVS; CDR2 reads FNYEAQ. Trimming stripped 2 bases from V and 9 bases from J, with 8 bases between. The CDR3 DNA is TGTGCCAGCAGCTTACGTTTAAGTTCACCCCTCCACTTT. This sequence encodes CASSLRLSSPLHF.

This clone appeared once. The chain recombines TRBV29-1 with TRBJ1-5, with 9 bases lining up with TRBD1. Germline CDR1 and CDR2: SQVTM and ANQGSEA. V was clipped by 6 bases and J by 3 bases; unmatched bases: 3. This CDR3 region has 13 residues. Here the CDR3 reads CSVGTGINQPQHF. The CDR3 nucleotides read TGCAGCGTGGGGACAGGGATCAATCAGCCCCAGCATTTT.

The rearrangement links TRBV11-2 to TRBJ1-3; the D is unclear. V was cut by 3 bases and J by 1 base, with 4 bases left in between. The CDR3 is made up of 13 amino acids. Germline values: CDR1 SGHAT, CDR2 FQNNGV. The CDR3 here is CASSFTSGNTIYF. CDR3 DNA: TGTGCCAGCAGCTTTACTTCTGGAAACACCATATATTTT.